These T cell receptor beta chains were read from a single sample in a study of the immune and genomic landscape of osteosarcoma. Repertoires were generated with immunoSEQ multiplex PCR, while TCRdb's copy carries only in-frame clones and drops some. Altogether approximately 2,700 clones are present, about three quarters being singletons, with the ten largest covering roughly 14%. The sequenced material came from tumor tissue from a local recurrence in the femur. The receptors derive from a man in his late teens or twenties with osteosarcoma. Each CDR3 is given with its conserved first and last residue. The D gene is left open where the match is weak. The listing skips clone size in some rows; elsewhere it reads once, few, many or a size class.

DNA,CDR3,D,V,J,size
TGTGCCAGCAGCTTAGAGGCAGCCGTGGAGCAGTACTTC,CASSLEAAVEQYF,.,TRBV11-3,TRBJ2-7,.
TGTGCCAGCAGGCAAACCCTAACAGGGGCGGTAAACACCATATATTTT,CASRQTLTGAVNTIYF,TRBD1,TRBV6-6,TRBJ1-3,.
TGTGCCAGCAGTGAAGAGGGCAGCTCCTACGAGCAGTACTTC,CASSEEGSSYEQYF,.,TRBV2,TRBJ2-7,.
TGCAGCGTTGCCTCGGACAGGGGCATGGGATATGGCTACACCTTC,CSVASDRGMGYGYTF,TRBD1,TRBV29-1,TRBJ1-2,.
TGTGCCAGCAGTTTACAGGGGCTCACTGAAGCTTTCTTT,CASSLQGLTEAFF,.,TRBV27,TRBJ1-1,once
TGCGCCAGCAGGGGAGAAGGGGCGTACGAGCAGTACTTC,CASRGEGAYEQYF,.,TRBV4-1,TRBJ2-7,few
TGTGCCAGCAGCTCGGAAGACAGGGCTAGCACAGATACGCAGTATTTT,CASSSEDRASTDTQYF,TRBD1,TRBV13,TRBJ2-3,few
TGTGCCACCAGCAGAGTAGGAAACAGCCCTATAGACGAGCAGTACTTC,CATSRVGNSPIDEQYF,.,TRBV15,TRBJ2-7,.
TGTGCCAGCAGCTCTCCGGGACTAGCGGGAGAAGAGACCCAGTACTTC,CASSSPGLAGEETQYF,TRBD2,TRBV7-9,TRBJ2-5,once
TGTGCCAGCAGCCAATCGGGGGGACAGGGCTACAATGAGCAGTTCTTC,CASSQSGGQGYNEQFF,TRBD1,TRBV16,TRBJ2-1,once
TGCGCCAGCAGCCAAGTTTGGGGGAAGGGGGCTAATGAAAAACTGTTTTTT,CASSQVWGKGANEKLFF,.,TRBV4-1,TRBJ1-4,few
TGCAGCGTTGTAAGGGGGGCAGGCGGGGAGCTGTTTTTT,CSVVRGAGGELFF,.,TRBV29-1,TRBJ2-2,.
TGCGCCAGCAGTGAGTCCCCCGTCGAAACCTACGAGCAGTACTTC,CASSESPVETYEQYF,.,TRBV10-1,TRBJ2-7,few
TGCAGTGCTATTCCATTTGTGGCTTTCTTT,CSAIPFVAFF,.,TRBV20-1,TRBJ1-1,.
TGTGCCAGCAGTGACCCCGTTCCGGATACGCAGTATTTT,CASSDPVPDTQYF,.,TRBV6-4,TRBJ2-3,.
TGTGCCAGCAGGGCTATGGAGCAGTACTTC,CASRAMEQYF,.,TRBV2,TRBJ2-5,.
TGTGCCAGCAGTTACGGACTGGGACAGAACTACGAGCAGTACTTC,CASSYGLGQNYEQYF,TRBD1,TRBV6-5,TRBJ2-7,once
TGTGCCAGTAGTATCGGGGACAGAGCCTATGGCTACACCTTC,CASSIGDRAYGYTF,TRBD1,TRBV19,TRBJ1-2,.
TGCGCCAGCAGCTTGCAGGTAGCGGGAGTCGGCGAGCAGTTCTTC,CASSLQVAGVGEQFF,TRBD2,TRBV5-1,TRBJ2-1,few
TGTGCCAGCAGCCCGGTCGTGGTCGCTGAAGCTTTCTTT,CASSPVVVAEAFF,.,TRBV5-5,TRBJ1-1,.
TGCAGCGTAAGACCGCGGTGGGACAATGAGCAGTTCTTC,CSVRPRWDNEQFF,.,TRBV29-1,TRBJ2-1,.
TGCGCCAGCAGTGAGTCCTATGGTACGCAGTATTTT,CASSESYGTQYF,.,TRBV10-1,TRBJ2-3,.
TGTGCCAGCAGTTTTGGGAAAGGGTCCTACGAGCAGTACTTC,CASSFGKGSYEQYF,.,TRBV6-6,TRBJ2-7,.
TGTGCCAGCAGTGACTCTAGCGGGGGGGCCAATGAGCAGTTCTTC,CASSDSSGGANEQFF,TRBD2,TRBV6-4,TRBJ2-1,.
TGTGCCAGCGGACTACAAGAGACCCAGTACTTC,CASGLQETQYF,.,TRBV2,TRBJ2-5,few
TGTGCCAGCAGCCTGGACAGGGCCAACTATGGCTACACCTTC,CASSLDRANYGYTF,TRBD1,TRBV5-4,TRBJ1-2,.
TGTGCCAGCAGCCAAGGCCACTCCACAGATACGCAGTATTTT,CASSQGHSTDTQYF,.,TRBV7-3,TRBJ2-3,.
TGTGCCAGCAGTCCCAGAGAGGGGGGAGGAGAGACCCAGTACTTC,CASSPREGGGETQYF,.,TRBV6-4,TRBJ2-5,.
TGTGCCAGCAGCGAGCCCGAAGACAGGGGGCGGGATGGCTACACCTTC,CASSEPEDRGRDGYTF,TRBD1,TRBV9,TRBJ1-2,.
TGTGCCAGCAGTTTAGTAGCTAACTATGGCTACACCTTC,CASSLVANYGYTF,.,TRBV28,TRBJ1-2,.
TGTGCCAGCAAACCGGGACAGCACAATCAGCCCCAGCATTTT,CASKPGQHNQPQHF,TRBD1,TRBV6-5,TRBJ1-5,few
TGTGCCAGTAGTCACGACAGGGGGGAGGCTGAAGCTTTCTTT,CASSHDRGEAEAFF,TRBD1,TRBV19,TRBJ1-1,.
TGTGCCAGCAGTGACTCTACCAGCGGGGTCACAGATACGCAGTATTTT,CASSDSTSGVTDTQYF,TRBD2,TRBV6-4,TRBJ2-3,.
TGTGCCAGCAGCCCGCTCTTTGGGATGAACACTGAAGCTTTCTTT,CASSPLFGMNTEAFF,.,TRBV9,TRBJ1-1,.
TGTGCCAGCAGTGAAAGTAGCGGGGGCCCAGAGACCCAGTACTTC,CASSESSGGPETQYF,TRBD2,TRBV6-1,TRBJ2-5,.
TGTGCAAGTCGATATACGAGCCGGGACAGGGCTTTAGAGGGAAATTCACCCCTCCACTTT,CASRYTSRDRALEGNSPLHF,.,TRBV12-2,TRBJ1-6,.
TGTGCCAGCAGTCCTTACACGACAGGATCGGACGAGCAGTACTTC,CASSPYTTGSDEQYF,.,TRBV27,TRBJ2-7,.
TGTGCCAGCAGTTCGAACCGGGACCCCTACAATGAGCAGTTCTTC,CASSSNRDPYNEQFF,.,TRBV28,TRBJ2-1,.
TGTGCCTGGAGTTCGGCGGTCTACACCTTC,CAWSSAVYTF,.,TRBV30,TRBJ1-2,.
TGCGCCAGCAGCTTTGTTGCCACCGGGGAGCTGTTTTTT,CASSFVATGELFF,.,TRBV5-1,TRBJ2-2,.
TGTGCCAGCAGTTACTCGGTTCAAGGAAACACCATATATTTT,CASSYSVQGNTIYF,.,TRBV6-6,TRBJ1-3,.
TGTGCCAGGAAAAAACAGGGACTCGATGGCTACACCTTC,CARKKQGLDGYTF,.,TRBV2,TRBJ1-2,.
TGTGCCAGCAGTACATATATAGGCCCCTACGAGCAGTACTTC,CASSTYIGPYEQYF,.,TRBV5-4,TRBJ2-7,.
TGTGCTAGCAGCTTGGGTGGCAGCCAAACCACAGATACGCAGTATTTT,CASSLGGSQTTDTQYF,.,TRBV7-7,TRBJ2-3,.
TGTGCCAGCTCACCACGGTCGATAGGAGAGACCCAGTACTTC,CASSPRSIGETQYF,.,TRBV18,TRBJ2-5,.
TGTGCCTGGACTAGCGGGGGGGAATACAATGAGCAGTTCTTC,CAWTSGGEYNEQFF,TRBD2,TRBV30,TRBJ2-1,.
.,CASSSLDNPVRYGYTF,.,TRBV2,TRBJ1-2,.
TGTGCCAGCAGTTTAGAGGGGCAGAAGCCCCAGCATTTT,CASSLEGQKPQHF,.,TRBV28,TRBJ1-5,.
TGCGCCAGCAGGACCGACAGCTATGGCTACACCTTC,CASRTDSYGYTF,.,TRBV5-1,TRBJ1-2,few
TGCGCCAGCAGCTTGGAGTTCGATACGCAGTATTTT,CASSLEFDTQYF,.,TRBV5-1,TRBJ2-3,.
TGTGCCAGCAGCGCTAACATTCAAGAGACCCAGTACTTC,CASSANIQETQYF,.,TRBV9,TRBJ2-5,.
TGTGCCAGCAGCTCAAGACGGACCCAAGAGACCCAGTACTTC,CASSSRRTQETQYF,.,TRBV13,TRBJ2-5,.
TGTGCCAGCAGCGCCTTTGGGGGGCTAGCCAAAAACATTCAGTACTTC,CASSAFGGLAKNIQYF,.,TRBV7-9,TRBJ2-4,.
TGCGCCAGCAGCACTTCGGTCGGGGGACAAAACACCGGGGAGCTGTTTTTT,CASSTSVGGQNTGELFF,.,TRBV4-1,TRBJ2-2,.
TGTGCCAGCACCCGGACAGCACAAGAGACCCAGTACTTC,CASTRTAQETQYF,.,TRBV5-6,TRBJ2-5,.
TGTGCCAGCAGCTCCCTACCGGGACAGCCTCTTGAAAAACTGTTTTTT,CASSSLPGQPLEKLFF,TRBD1,TRBV7-9,TRBJ1-4,few
TGTGCCAGCAGTCCCCCCGCTGGGACCAAAAACATTCAGTACTTC,CASSPPAGTKNIQYF,.,TRBV28,TRBJ2-4,.